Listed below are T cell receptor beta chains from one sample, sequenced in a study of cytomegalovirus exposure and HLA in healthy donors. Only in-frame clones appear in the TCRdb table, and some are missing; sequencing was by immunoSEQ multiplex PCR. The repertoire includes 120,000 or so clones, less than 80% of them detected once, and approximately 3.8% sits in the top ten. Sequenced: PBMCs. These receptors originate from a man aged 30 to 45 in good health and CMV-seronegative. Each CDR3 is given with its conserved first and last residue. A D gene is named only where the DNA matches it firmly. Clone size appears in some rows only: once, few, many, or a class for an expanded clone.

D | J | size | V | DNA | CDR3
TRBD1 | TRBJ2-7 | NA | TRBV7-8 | TGTGCCAGCAGCTCACCGGGACAGGGTTTTTACGAGCAGTACTTC | CASSSPGQGFYEQYF
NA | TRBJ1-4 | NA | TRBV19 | TGTGCCAGTAGTTCACAACAGGGATTGAGAGAAAAACTGTTTTTT | CASSSQQGLREKLFF
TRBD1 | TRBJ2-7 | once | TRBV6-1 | TGTGCCAGCAGTGAAGCCCCAGCTGGGACAGGGTACTACGAGCAGTACTTC | CASSEAPAGTGYYEQYF
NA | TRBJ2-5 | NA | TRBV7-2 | TGTGCCAGCAGTGGGCGGGTCCAAGAGACCCAGTACTTC | CASSGRVQETQYF
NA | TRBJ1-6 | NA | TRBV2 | TGTGCCAGCCTGGTTCCCACAGGGAGCTCCTATAATTCACCCCTCCACTTT | CASLVPTGSSYNSPLHF
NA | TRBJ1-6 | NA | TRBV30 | TGTGCCTGGGAAACAGCAGGGTTTATGTATAATTCACCCCTCCACTTT | CAWETAGFMYNSPLHF
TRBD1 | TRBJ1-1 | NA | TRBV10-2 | TGCGCCAGCAGCTTAATGGGACAGGGCGGTTTCACTGAAGCTTTCTTT | CASSLMGQGGFTEAFF
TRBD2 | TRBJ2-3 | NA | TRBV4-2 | TGTGCCAGCAGCCAAGTCGTTCTGCTAGCGGGAAAAGATACGCAGTATTTT | CASSQVVLLAGKDTQYF
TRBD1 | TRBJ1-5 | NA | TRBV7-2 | TGTGCCAGCAGCCAACGGACAGGGTTCGACCAGCCCCAGCATTTT | CASSQRTGFDQPQHF
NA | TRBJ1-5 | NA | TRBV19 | TGTGCCAGTAGTATAGGCGCACGAAACAATCAGCCCCAGCATTTT | CASSIGARNNQPQHF
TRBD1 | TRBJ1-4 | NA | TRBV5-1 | TGCGCCAGCAGCCAGGACAGGGGAGAGGAAAAACTGTTTTTT | CASSQDRGEEKLFF
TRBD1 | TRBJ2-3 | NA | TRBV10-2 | TGCGCCACCGAAGGACAGGGCACAGATACGCAGTATTTT | CATEGQGTDTQYF
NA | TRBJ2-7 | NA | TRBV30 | TGTGCCTGGAAAGGACGGGGACATTCTCTGATCGAATATTCTGAGCAGTACTTC | CAWKGRGHSLIEYSEQYF
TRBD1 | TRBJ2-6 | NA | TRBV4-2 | TGTGCCAGCAGCCAAGGGACTGAGGGGGCGGGGGCCAACGTCCTGACTTTC | CASSQGTEGAGANVLTF
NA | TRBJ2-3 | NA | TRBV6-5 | TGTGCCAGCGGCGGGAATAGCGATACGCAGTATTTT | CASGGNSDTQYF
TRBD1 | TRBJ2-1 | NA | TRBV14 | TGTGCCAGCAGCCGGGGGACAGGGGGCTATGAGCAGTTCTTC | CASSRGTGGYEQFF
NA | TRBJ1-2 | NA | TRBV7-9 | TGTTCCAGCAGTGTCCCGGGAGGGAGGGGCTACACCTTC | CSSSVPGGRGYTF
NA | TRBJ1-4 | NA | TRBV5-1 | TGCGCCAGCAGCTTCGACAGTAATAATGAAAAACTGTTTTTT | CASSFDSNNEKLFF
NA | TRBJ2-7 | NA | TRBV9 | TGTGCCAGCAGCGTAGCACAGGGCGGCGAGCAGTACTTC | CASSVAQGGEQYF
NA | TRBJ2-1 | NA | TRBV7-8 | TGTGCCAGCATTAAATGGCGGGGAGATTACAATGAGCAGTTCTTC | CASIKWRGDYNEQFF
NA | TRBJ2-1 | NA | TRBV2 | TGTGCCAGCAGTGATACTGGGGGCACTGTGGATGAGCAGTTCTTC | CASSDTGGTVDEQFF
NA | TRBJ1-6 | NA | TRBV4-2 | TGTGCCAGCAGCCAAGCACTAGGACGTAGCAATTCACCCCTCCACTTT | CASSQALGRSNSPLHF
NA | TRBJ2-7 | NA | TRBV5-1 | TGCACCAGATACTCCTACGAGCAGTACTTC | CTRYSYEQYF
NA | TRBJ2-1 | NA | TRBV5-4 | TGTGCCAGCAGCTTGGGGCAGGGGATATACAATGAGCAGTTCTTC | CASSLGQGIYNEQFF
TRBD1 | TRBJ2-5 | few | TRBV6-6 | TGTGCCAGCTCAACCGGGACAGTGCAAGAGACCCAGTACTTC | CASSTGTVQETQYF
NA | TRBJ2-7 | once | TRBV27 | TGTGCCAGCAGTTACGGGGGGCCTCAATACGAGCAGTACTTC | CASSYGGPQYEQYF
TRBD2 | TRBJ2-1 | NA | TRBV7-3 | TGTGCCAGCAGCTTAAGGTACTCATCCGGGGGGGCGGTATTAAATATCTACTGGAGCAATGAGCAGTTCTTC | CASSLRYSSGGAVLNIYWSNEQFF
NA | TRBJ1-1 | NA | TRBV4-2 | TGTGCCAGCAGCCAACACGGGAACACTGAAGCTTTCTTT | CASSQHGNTEAFF
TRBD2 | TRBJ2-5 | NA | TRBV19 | TGTGCCAGCGCTACTAGCGGAGTGGAGACCCAGTACTTC | CASATSGVETQYF
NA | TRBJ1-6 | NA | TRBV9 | TGTGCCAGCAGCGCCCGTCACAGGGATTCACCCCTCCACTTT | CASSARHRDSPLHF
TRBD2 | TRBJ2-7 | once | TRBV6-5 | TGTGCCAACCCCCAGCGGGGGGGCTTCGAGCAGTACTTC | CANPQRGGFEQYF
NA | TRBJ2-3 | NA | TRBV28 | TGTGCCAGCAAGGGGGTGGACGATACGCAGTATTTT | CASKGVDDTQYF
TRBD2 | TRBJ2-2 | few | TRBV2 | TGTGCCAGCAGTGGGACAGGACTAGCGGGTTTGAACACCGGGGAGCTGTTTTTT | CASSGTGLAGLNTGELFF
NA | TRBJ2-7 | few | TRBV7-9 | TGTGCCAGCAGCTCCATTCCCCCAGGGACTTTTACCTACGAGCAGTACTTC | CASSSIPPGTFTYEQYF
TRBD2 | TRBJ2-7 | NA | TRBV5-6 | TGTGCTAGCAGGTTAGCGGGGGGGACCTACGAGCAGTACTTC | CASRLAGGTYEQYF
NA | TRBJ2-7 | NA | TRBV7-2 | TGTGCCAGCAGCTTCCGGACAAGCTCCTACGAGCAGTACTTC | CASSFRTSSYEQYF
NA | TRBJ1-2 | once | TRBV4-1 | TGCGCCAGCAGCCAAGAATGGACCGGGGTCGAAACCTTC | CASSQEWTGVETF
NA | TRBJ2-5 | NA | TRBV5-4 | TGTGCCAGCAGCCCCCAGGGGATTCAAGAGACCCAGTACTTC | CASSPQGIQETQYF
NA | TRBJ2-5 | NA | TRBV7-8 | TGTGCCAGCACCCCACAGTTGTACCAAGAGACCCAGTACTTC | CASTPQLYQETQYF
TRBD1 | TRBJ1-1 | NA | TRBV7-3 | TGTGCCAGCAGCCCCCGACAGGGGCAGAACACTGAAGCTTTCTTT | CASSPRQGQNTEAFF
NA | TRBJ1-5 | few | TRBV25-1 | TGTGCCAGCACGGCAGGAGACGGGACCCAGCATTTT | CASTAGDGTQHF
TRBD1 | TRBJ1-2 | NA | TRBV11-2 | TGTGCCAGCAGTTTGGGACAGGGGAGCGGCTACACCTTC | CASSLGQGSGYTF
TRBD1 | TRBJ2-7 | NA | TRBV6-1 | TGTGCCAGCAGTGAACAGGACAGGGTCGGATACGAGCAGTACTTC | CASSEQDRVGYEQYF
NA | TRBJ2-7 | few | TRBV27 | TGTGCCAGCAGTTTAGGTGACAACTACGAGCAGTACTTC | CASSLGDNYEQYF
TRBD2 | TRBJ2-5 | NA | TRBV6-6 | TGTGCCAGCAGTTACTCGCGCGGGGGTTTAGAGACCCAGTACTTC | CASSYSRGGLETQYF
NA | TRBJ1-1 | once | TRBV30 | TGTGCCTGGATCTTCAGGCGGGGTAAAGTGAACACTGAAGCTTTCTTT | CAWIFRRGKVNTEAFF
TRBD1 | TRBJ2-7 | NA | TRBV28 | TGTGCCAGCAGTGACCGGGACAGGGGGGACGAGCAGTACTTC | CASSDRDRGDEQYF
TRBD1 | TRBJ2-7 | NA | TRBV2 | TGTGCCAGCGATCCGGGGGACAGGGACCACGAGCAGTACTTC | CASDPGDRDHEQYF
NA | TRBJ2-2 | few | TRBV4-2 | TGTGCCAGCAGCCAGGCCCTAGGGGGGGACCTCACCGGGGAGCTGTTTTTT | CASSQALGGDLTGELFF
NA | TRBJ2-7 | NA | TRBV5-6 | TGTGCCAGCAGCTTGGTTCGGGTTACCTACGAGCAGTACTTC | CASSLVRVTYEQYF
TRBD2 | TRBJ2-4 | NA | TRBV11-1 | TGTGCCAGCAGCCGAGGATATGGGGGGGAGGTCGAAAACATTCAGTACTTC | CASSRGYGGEVENIQYF
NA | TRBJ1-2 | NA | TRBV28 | TGTGCCAGCAGCCCCCCCGGCCCAGGGGGCTACACCTTC | CASSPPGPGGYTF
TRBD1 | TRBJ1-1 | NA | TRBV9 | TGTGCCAGCAGTCCGGGACAGGGGAATCTGAACACTGAAGCTTTCTTT | CASSPGQGNLNTEAFF
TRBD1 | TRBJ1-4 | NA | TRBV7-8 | TGTGCCAGCACGGGACAGGGTTGGGTGGGGACCACTAATGAAAAACTGTTTTTT | CASTGQGWVGTTNEKLFF